Following are 27 T cell receptor beta chains from one sample sequenced in a study of response to subunit inactivated influenza vaccine. TCRdb reanalysed the RT-PCR reads using MiXCR and keeps one entry per CDR3 protein. This sample has about 780,000 distinct CDR3 sequences, with about 18% found just once. Sequences were derived from PBMCs from blood, sampled around 5 days after vaccination. These receptor sequences come from a man aged 50 to 59 who received an inactivated influenza vaccine.

This rearrangement joins TRBV6-5 to TRBJ1-5; D remains unclear. The CDR3 runs 15 residues. Germline CDR1 reads MNHEY; CDR2 reads SVGAGI. Trimming shortened V by 0 bases and J by 3 bases, and 9 bases separated the two germline ends. The CDR3, as DNA: TGTGCCAGCAGTTACTCGAGACGGATCAATCAGCCCCAGCATTTT. This encodes CASSYSRRINQPQHF.

The rearrangement uses TRBV7-9 and TRBJ1-1; possibly TRBD1 for D (5 bases). Trimming removed 0 bases at V and 0 bases at J, with 11 bases between. Germline CDR1 reads SEHNR; CDR2 reads FQNEAQ (reference sequence). The CDR3 contains 16 residues. CDR3 sequence reads: CASSLATGPMNTEAFF. DNA for the CDR3: TGTGCCAGCAGCTTAGCAACAGGTCCCATGAACACTGAAGCTTTCTTT.

In this sample, this clonotype turned up a few times. The CDR3 sequence: CASSQDRLSGGSETQYF. The CDR3 DNA is TGTGCCAGCAGCCAAGATCGCTTGTCAGGGGGGAGTGAGACCCAGTACTTC. This chain connects TRBV4-2 to TRBJ2-5; possible D gene TRBD1, 7 bases. The V end lost 0 bases, the J end lost 5 bases, and 19 bases lay between the germline ends. The CDR3 is made up of 17 amino acids. Germline V gene sequence: CDR1 LGHNA, CDR2 YNFKEQ.

The chain carries TRBV7-2 and TRBJ2-1, with D uncertain. Germline CDR1 and CDR2: SGHTA and FQGNSA. The CDR3 runs 14 residues. V shed 5 bases and J shed 8 bases, with 16 bases lying between them. CDR3 DNA sequence: TGTGCCAGCAGCCCACGGTTCCAGACTGATGAGCAGTTCTTC. Protein sequence: CASSPRFQTDEQFF.

Only a few counts were recorded for this clonotype. The chain combines TRBV10-1 with TRBJ2-2; TRBD1 aligns across 8 bases. This CDR3 has 14 residues. The J segment lost 5 bases and the V segment lost 5 bases, leaving 4 bases of the junction unmatched. CDR1 WNHNN and CDR2 SYGVQD come from the germline V gene (reference sequence). DNA for the CDR3: TGCGCCAGCAGTTGGACAGGGTTGACCGGGGAGCTGTTTTTT. This encodes CASSWTGLTGELFF.

The V gene is TRBV10-2, the J gene TRBJ2-1; 10 nucleotides match TRBD2. CDR3 length: 14 amino acids. CDR1 and CDR2 from the germline V gene are WSHSY and SAAADI. The junction had 5 bases not matched to a gene; V was cut back by 4 bases and J by 8 bases. CDR3 sequence reads: CASSASGRNYEQFF. CDR3 DNA sequence: TGCGCCAGCAGTGCTAGCGGGAGAAACTATGAGCAGTTCTTC.

Only a few counts were recorded for this clonotype. The rearrangement joins TRBV12-3 or TRBV12-4 to TRBJ2-1, with 10 bases lining up with TRBD1. The CDR3 has 15 amino acids. V shed 4 bases, J shed 5 bases, and the junction held 5 bases outside the gene matches. In nucleotides, the CDR3 is TGTGCCAGCAGTTCGGGACAGGGGATGAACAATGAGCAGTTCTTC. As protein: CASSSGQGMNNEQFF.

The chain links TRBV20-1 to TRBJ2-2, with 10 nucleotides matching TRBD2. Germline assignment: CDR1 DFQATT and CDR2 SNEGSKA (reference sequence). The length of the CDR3 is 15 residues. With 3 bases clipped from V and 4 bases from J, the junction kept 5 bases outside the gene matches. Here the CDR3 reads CSARGLATFTGELFF. The CDR3 nucleotides are TGCAGTGCTAGGGGACTAGCGACATTCACCGGGGAGCTGTTTTTT.

The chain combines TRBV20-1 with TRBJ2-7, with D hard to call. The CDR3 has 13 residues. Germline loops: CDR1 DFQATT, CDR2 SNEGSKA (reference sequence). V was shortened by 2 bases and J by 1 base, with 9 bases between the two germline ends. The CDR3 here is CSARKRISYEQYF. The CDR3, as DNA: TGCAGTGCTAGAAAAAGGATATCCTACGAGCAGTACTTC.

The J gene is TRBJ1-2, the V gene TRBV20-1; a possible D gene is TRBD1 (5 bases). Looked up from germline, CDR1 is DFQATT and CDR2 is SNEGSKA (reference sequence). V was pared by 0 bases and J by 7 bases, with 15 bases between. The CDR3 sequence is 14 residues long. The CDR3 protein is CSARDQGRVAGYTF. The DNA of the CDR3 is TGCAGTGCTAGAGATCAGGGCAGGGTGGCTGGCTACACCTTC.

This clonotype was observed many times. This chain uses TRBV29-1 with TRBJ2-6; D is possibly TRBD2 (5 bases). Germline values: CDR1 SQVTM, CDR2 ANQGSEA. Trimming cost V 6 bases and J 0 bases, with 12 bases left between them. The CDR3 covers 15 residues. The CDR3 DNA sequence: TGCAGCGTCACCCATCGGGGCTCTGGGGCCAACGTCCTGACTTTC. As protein: CSVTHRGSGANVLTF. Full variable domain (remainder filled in from reference TRBV29-1 and TRBJ2-6): SAVISQKPSRDICQRGTSLTIQCQVDSQVTMMFWYRQQPGQSLTLIATANQGSEATYESGFVIDKFPISRPNLTFSTLTVSNMSPEDSSIYLCSVTHRGSGANVLTFGAGSRLTVL.

In its sample, this clonotype was seen a few times. The genes are TRBV5-1 and TRBJ2-3; 14 nucleotides align to TRBD2. V gave up 4 bases and J gave up 6 bases; unmatched junction bases: 7. The CDR3 extends over 16 amino acids. Germline lookup yields CDR1 SGHRS and CDR2 YFSETQ. The CDR3 DNA reads as TGCGCCAGCAGCATAGGGACTAGCGGGAGTCTCGATACGCAGTATTTT. It codes for CASSIGTSGSLDTQYF.

The sample holds a few counts of this clonotype. The chain joins TRBV11-2 to TRBJ2-5; D may be TRBD2 (6 bases). CDR3 length equals 17 residues. Trimming stripped 3 bases from V and 4 bases from J, with 21 bases between. Germline CDR1 and CDR2: SGHAT and FQNNGV. The CDR3 loop is CASSLLGGGRDPETQYF. Written as DNA, the CDR3 is TGTGCCAGCAGCTTGTTGGGAGGTGGCAGGGACCCAGAGACCCAGTACTTC.

The table lists this clonotype with many counts. The chain has TRBV12-3 or TRBV12-4 and TRBJ2-1; TRBD1 might be the D (7 bases). CDR3 length: 14 residues. V lost 5 bases to trimming and J lost 7 bases, with 15 bases between them. In nucleotides, the CDR3 is TGTGCCAGCAGTCCCCGTTCAGGGGGGAATGAGCAGTTCTTC. Translated, it gives CASSPRSGGNEQFF.

This clonotype was picked up many times. The rearrangement joins TRBV5-1 to TRBJ2-1, with a tentative D call TRBD2 (6 bases). Trimming removed 0 bases at V and 2 bases at J, with 9 bases between. The CDR3 totals 15 residues. CDR1 and CDR2 from the germline V gene are SGHRS and YFSETQ. CDR3 DNA: TGCGCCAGCAGCTTGGAGCTAGCGACCTACAATGAGCAGTTCTTC. The encoded protein is CASSLELATYNEQFF.

This chain uses TRBV4-3 with TRBJ2-7; D not resolved. Germline V gene sequence: CDR1 LGHNA, CDR2 YSLEER. The CDR3 totals 15 residues. The ends were cut back, 0 bases at V and 4 bases at J, with 13 bases in the middle. The CDR3: CASSQDLGRQYEQYF. Written as DNA, the CDR3 is TGCGCCAGCAGCCAAGATCTCGGTAGGCAGTACGAGCAGTACTTC.

This clonotype was seen repeatedly, ten times or more. V usage is TRBV10-3 and J usage is TRBJ2-1, with 9 positions matching TRBD1. The junction had 9 bases not matched to a gene; V was cut back by 6 bases and J by 6 bases. The length of the CDR3 is 15 residues. Germline CDR1 and CDR2: ENHRY and SYGVKD. The CDR3 region has the DNA TGTGCCATCAGGGGGGACAGGGACCCCAGCAATGAGCAGTTCTTC. It codes for CAIRGDRDPSNEQFF.

This clonotype has a handful of counts. The gene calls are TRBV20-1 and TRBJ2-7; TRBD1 might be the D (6 bases). CDR1 is DFQATT, CDR2 SNEGSKA, per germline (reference sequence). CDR3 length: 12 residues. Trimming shortened V by 6 bases and J by 5 bases, and 14 bases separated the two germline ends. The DNA for the CDR3 is TGCAGTGCCAGACAGGTTTCCAACGAGCAGTACTTC. Protein sequence: CSARQVSNEQYF.

This rearrangement joins TRBV19 to TRBJ2-2, with TRBD2 identical over 8 bases. The V segment lost 4 bases and the J segment 6 bases; nucleotides outside the gene matches: 13. CDR1 and CDR2 (germline): LNHDA, SQIVND (reference sequence). The CDR3 is 17 amino acids. The CDR3 here is CASSTPSKREYAGELFF. The CDR3 DNA sequence: TGTGCCAGTAGTACACCTAGTAAGCGGGAGTACGCCGGGGAGCTGTTTTTT.

The J gene is TRBJ1-2, the V gene TRBV4-3, with 9 bases that match TRBD1. J gave up 8 bases and V 0 bases, and 10 bases lay outside the gene matches. Germline V gives CDR1 LGHNA, CDR2 YSLEER. The CDR3 totals 16 residues. CDR3 nucleotides: TGCGCCAGCAGCCAAGATGGAGACAGGGGGGGGAACGGCTACACCTTC. Protein product: CASSQDGDRGGNGYTF.

Comment on this clonotype: At one end the junction does not follow the germline gene, possibly because of a read error. V usage is TRBV11-2 and J usage is TRBJ2-1; D unresolved. Germline CDR1 SGHAT, CDR2 FQNNGV. The CDR3 has 12 amino acids. CDR3 in amino acids: CASSLGRDEHFF. The DNA for the CDR3 is TGTGCCAGCAGCTTAGGTCGTGATGAGCATTTCTTC.

This clonotype was observed a handful of times. This chain uses TRBV28 with TRBJ2-5, with 7 bases fitting TRBD1. The germline gives CDR1 MDHEN, CDR2 SYDVKM. The CDR3 is made up of 14 amino acids. J gave up 5 bases and V 6 bases, and 9 bases lay outside the gene matches. The CDR3 DNA is TGTGCCAGCAGCGCTACAGGGGTGTCGGAGACCCAGTACTTC. Translating gives CASSATGVSETQYF.

The chain employs TRBV7-6 and TRBJ2-5; no clear D. CDR3 length: 12 residues. The V gene lost 5 bases and the J gene lost 5 bases, with 9 bases spanning the gap. CDR1 is SGHVS, CDR2 FNYEAQ, per germline. In DNA form, the CDR3 reads TGTGCCAGCAGCACAGTGTCTGAGACCCAGTACTTC. Residues: CASSTVSETQYF. Full variable domain (outside the CDR3, taken from reference TRBV7-6 and TRBJ2-5): GAGVSQSPRYKVTKRGQDVALRCDPISGHVSLYWYRQALGQGPEFLTYFNYEAQQDKSGLPNDRFSAERPEGSISTLTIQRTEQRDSAMYRCASSTVSETQYFGPGTRLLVL.

The chain has TRBV27 and TRBJ2-1; D not resolved. The CDR3 runs 14 residues. The germline V and J ends were trimmed by 4 bases and 0 bases, with 7 bases remaining between them. CDR1 is MNHEY, CDR2 SMNVEV, per germline (reference sequence). CDR3 DNA: TGTGCCAGCAGTTGGTCGGACTCCTACAATGAGCAGTTCTTC. It is translated as CASSWSDSYNEQFF.

CDR3 coding DNA: TGCAGTGCTAGTGAGACTAGCGGACCCTACGAGCAGTACTTC. Protein sequence: CSASETSGPYEQYF. This chain joins TRBV20-1 and TRBJ2-7, with 9 bases aligning to TRBD2. V lost 3 bases to trimming and J lost 2 bases; unmatched junction nucleotides: 5. Germline assignment: CDR1 DFQATT and CDR2 SNEGSKA (reference sequence). The CDR3 has 14 residues.

This clonotype appeared a few times. This CDR3 reads CAISAGEETQYF. DNA for the CDR3: TGTGCCATCAGTGCGGGAGAAGAGACCCAGTACTTC. J is TRBJ2-5 and V is TRBV10-3; the D gene is possibly TRBD2 (6 bases). In germline, CDR1 is ENHRY, CDR2 SYGVKD. The length of the CDR3 is 12 residues. Deletions cut 4 bases from V and 3 bases from J, with 6 bases between.

The rearrangement uses TRBV9 and TRBJ2-1, with 8 positions matching TRBD1. The CDR3 runs to 15 residues. V shed 3 bases, J shed 2 bases, and the junction held 4 bases outside the gene matches. The V gene's germline CDR1 is SGDLS and CDR2 YYNGEE. DNA of the CDR3: TGTGCCAGCAGCGGACAGACAGGGGCCTACAATGAGCAGTTCTTC. As protein: CASSGQTGAYNEQFF.